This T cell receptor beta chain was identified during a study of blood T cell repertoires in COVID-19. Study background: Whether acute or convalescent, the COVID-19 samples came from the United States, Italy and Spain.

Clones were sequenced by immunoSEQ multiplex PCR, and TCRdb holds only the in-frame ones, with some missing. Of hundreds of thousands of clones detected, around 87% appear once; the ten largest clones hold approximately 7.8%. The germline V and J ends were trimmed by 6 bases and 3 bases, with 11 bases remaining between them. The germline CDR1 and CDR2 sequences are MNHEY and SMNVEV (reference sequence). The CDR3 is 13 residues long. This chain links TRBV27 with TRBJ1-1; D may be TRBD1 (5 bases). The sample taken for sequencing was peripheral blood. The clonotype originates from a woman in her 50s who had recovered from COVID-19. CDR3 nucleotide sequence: TGTGCCAGCAGCGAAGAAGGGGACACTGAAGCTTTCTTT. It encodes CASSEEGDTEAFF.